The clone carrying this T cell receptor (beta chain) was seen only a few times. The antigen is undetermined. TCRdb independently ran MiXCR on the RT-PCR reads; one entry per CDR3 protein. The sample lists 500,000 to 750,000 distinct CDR3 sequences, 12% to 15% seen once, with over 8.5% in the top ten. The data stem from a study of response to subunit inactivated influenza vaccine. Whole-study findings and limits: There was a suggestion from the authors that each seasonal influenza vaccination recruits few new T cells.

CDR1 is SGHTA, CDR2 FQGNSA, per germline. The CDR3 length is 16 residues. The ends were cut back, 0 bases at V and 7 bases at J, with 13 bases in the middle. This sequence originates from a man between 45 and 60 years old who received an inactivated influenza vaccine. The source was PBMCs from blood, collected roughly 12 days after vaccination. The rearrangement joins TRBV7-2 to TRBJ1-6, with a tentative D call TRBD1 (6 bases). The CDR3 nucleotides are TGTGCCAGCAGCTTAGCAGCTACAGGGCAAAATTCACCCCTCCACTTT. Protein: CASSLAATGQNSPLHF.